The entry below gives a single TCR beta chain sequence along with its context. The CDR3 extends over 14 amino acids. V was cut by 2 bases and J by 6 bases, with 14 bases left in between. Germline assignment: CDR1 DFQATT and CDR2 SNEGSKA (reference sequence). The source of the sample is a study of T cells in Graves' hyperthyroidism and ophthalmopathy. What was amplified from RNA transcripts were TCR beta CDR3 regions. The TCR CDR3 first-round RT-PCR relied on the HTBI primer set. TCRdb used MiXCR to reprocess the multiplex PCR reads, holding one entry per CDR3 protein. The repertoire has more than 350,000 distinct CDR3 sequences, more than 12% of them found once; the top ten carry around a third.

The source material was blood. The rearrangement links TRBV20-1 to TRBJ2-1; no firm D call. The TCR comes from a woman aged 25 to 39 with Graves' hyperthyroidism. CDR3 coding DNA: TGCAGTGCTAGACGTATGGACCGCCTCAATGAGCAGTTCTTC. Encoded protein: CSARRMDRLNEQFF.